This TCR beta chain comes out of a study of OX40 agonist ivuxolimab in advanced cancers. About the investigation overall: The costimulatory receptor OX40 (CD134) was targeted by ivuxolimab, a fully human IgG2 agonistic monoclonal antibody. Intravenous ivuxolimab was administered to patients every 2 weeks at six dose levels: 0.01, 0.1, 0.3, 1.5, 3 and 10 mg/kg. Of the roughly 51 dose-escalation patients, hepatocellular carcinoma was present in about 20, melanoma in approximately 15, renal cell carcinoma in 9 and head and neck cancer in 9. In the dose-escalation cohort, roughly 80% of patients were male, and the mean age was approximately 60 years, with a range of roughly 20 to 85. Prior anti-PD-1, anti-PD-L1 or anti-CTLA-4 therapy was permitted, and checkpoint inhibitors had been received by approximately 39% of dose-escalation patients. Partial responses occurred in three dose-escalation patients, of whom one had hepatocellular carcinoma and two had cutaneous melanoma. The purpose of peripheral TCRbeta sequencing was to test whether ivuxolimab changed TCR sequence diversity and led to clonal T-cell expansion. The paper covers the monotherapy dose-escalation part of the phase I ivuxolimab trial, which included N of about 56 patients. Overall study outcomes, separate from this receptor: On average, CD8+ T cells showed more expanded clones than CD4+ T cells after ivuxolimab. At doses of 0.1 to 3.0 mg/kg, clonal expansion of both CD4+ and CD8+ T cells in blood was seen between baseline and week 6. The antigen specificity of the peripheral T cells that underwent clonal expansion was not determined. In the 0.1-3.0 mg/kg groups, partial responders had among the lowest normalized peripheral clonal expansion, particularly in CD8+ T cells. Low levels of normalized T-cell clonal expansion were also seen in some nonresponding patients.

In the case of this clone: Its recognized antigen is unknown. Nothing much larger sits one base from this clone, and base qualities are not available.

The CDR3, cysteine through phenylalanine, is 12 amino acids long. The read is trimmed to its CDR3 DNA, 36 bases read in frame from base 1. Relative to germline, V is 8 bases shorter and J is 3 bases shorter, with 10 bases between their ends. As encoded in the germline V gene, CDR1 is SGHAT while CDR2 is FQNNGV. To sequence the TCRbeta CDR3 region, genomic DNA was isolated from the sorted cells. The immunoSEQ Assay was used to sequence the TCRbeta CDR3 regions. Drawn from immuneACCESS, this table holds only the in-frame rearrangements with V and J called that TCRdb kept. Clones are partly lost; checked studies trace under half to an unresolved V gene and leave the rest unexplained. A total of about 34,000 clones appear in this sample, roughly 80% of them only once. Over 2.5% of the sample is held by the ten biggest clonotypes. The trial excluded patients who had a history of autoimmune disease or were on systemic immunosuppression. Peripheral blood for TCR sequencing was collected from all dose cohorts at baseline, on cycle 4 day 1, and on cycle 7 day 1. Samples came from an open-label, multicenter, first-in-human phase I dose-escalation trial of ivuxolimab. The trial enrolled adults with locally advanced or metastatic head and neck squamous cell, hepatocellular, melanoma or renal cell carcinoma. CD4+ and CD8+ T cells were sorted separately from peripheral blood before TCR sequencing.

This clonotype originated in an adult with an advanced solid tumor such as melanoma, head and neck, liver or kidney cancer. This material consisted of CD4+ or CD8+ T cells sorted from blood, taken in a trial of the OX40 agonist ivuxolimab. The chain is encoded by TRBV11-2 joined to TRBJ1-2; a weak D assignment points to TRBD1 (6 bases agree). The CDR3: CASADRHYGYTF. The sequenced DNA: TGTGCCAGCGCCGACAGGCACTATGGCTACACCTTC.